The source of this T cell receptor beta chain is a study of T cell changes during pregnancy in multiple sclerosis. Sequencing was performed with immunoSEQ multiplex PCR; in TCRdb, only in-frame clones are kept and a portion is missing. The data contain roughly 72,000 clones, 80% to 90% of them seen just once; the ten biggest clones take up roughly 1%. V was trimmed by 0 bases and J by 4 bases, leaving 12 bases between them. The germline CDR1 and CDR2 sequences are LGHNA and YSLEER. The CDR3 sequence is 15 residues long. The source is a female donor in good health, enrolled as a control in a pregnancy study. This chain joins TRBV4-3 and TRBJ1-2, with TRBD1 as a possible D gene (5 bases). The sequences come from peripheral blood, collected in the first trimester of pregnancy. CDR3 residues: CASSQDRGLRYGYTF. The CDR3 DNA follows: TGCGCCAGCAGCCAAGATAGGGGTTTGCGCTATGGCTACACCTTC.